The 21 T cell receptor beta chains presented below share a single source sample, sequenced in a study of shared clonotypes between healthy human individuals. This table comes from immunoSEQ multiplex PCR, and its TCRdb copy is limited to in-frame clones, with some not included. The sample lists 600,000 to 750,000 clones; approximately 77% were seen once. Sample: memory CD4+ T cells sorted from blood. Documented subset: CD45RA-negative fraction. All receptors derive from a woman aged 30 to 39 in good health.

This clone is a singleton in its sample. The chain employs TRBV11-2 and TRBJ2-3; no clear D. The CDR3 spans 15 residues. Per the germline V gene, CDR1 is SGHAT and CDR2 is FQNNGV. The V end was cut by 1 base, the J end by 3 bases, with 11 bases between. CDR3 amino acids: CASSLVGSQTDTQYF. In nucleotides, the CDR3 is TGTGCCAGCAGCTTAGTAGGTAGCCAGACAGATACGCAGTATTTT.

J is TRBJ1-1 and V is TRBV11-3; D gene uncertain. The CDR3 sequence is 14 residues long. Germline-derived CDR1 and CDR2 are SGHNT and YENEEA. V was trimmed by 3 bases and J by 2 bases, leaving 10 bases between them. CDR3 sequence (DNA): TGTGCCAGCAGCTTCGTGGGTTTAAACACTGAAGCTTTCTTT. Its protein product is CASSFVGLNTEAFF. The whole variable domain, remainder taken from reference TRBV11-3 and TRBJ1-1, is EAGVVQSPRYKIIEKKQPVAFWCNPISGHNTLYWYLQNLGQGPELLIRYENEEAVDDSQLPKDRFSAERLKGVDSTLKIQPAELGDSAVYLCASSFVGLNTEAFFGQGTRLTVV.

A word on this clone: A far larger clone is only one base removed, so a read error is likely. This rearrangement joins TRBV4-1 to TRBJ2-3; possible D gene TRBD2, 7 bases. CDR1 is MGHRA, CDR2 YSYEKL, per germline. V shed 4 bases and J shed 4 bases, with 18 bases lying between them. This CDR3 spans 16 amino acids. The chain's CDR3 is CASSPWIRGGPDTQYF. The CDR3 nucleotides are TGCGCCAGCAGCCCCTGGATTAGGGGGGGCCCAGATACGCAGTATTTT.

This clone showed up just a few times. The chain carries TRBV11-3 and TRBJ2-2, with 10 bases aligning to TRBD2. With V trimmed by 5 bases and J by 6 bases, 6 bases remained unmatched. CDR1 is SGHNT and CDR2 is YENEEA in the germline V gene. There are 15 residues in the CDR3. The CDR3 sequence: CASSASGSSAGELFF. CDR3 bases: TGTGCCAGCAGCGCTAGCGGGAGTAGCGCCGGGGAGCTGTTTTTT.

J is TRBJ2-2 and V is TRBV19, with 8 bases that match TRBD1. CDR1 is LNHDA, CDR2 SQIVND, per germline (reference sequence). The CDR3 contains 14 residues. With V trimmed by 9 bases and J by 4 bases, 7 bases remained unmatched. The CDR3 loop reads CASQGQGATGELFF. The CDR3 region has the DNA TGTGCCAGCCAAGGACAGGGCGCCACCGGGGAGCTGTTTTTT.

The genes are TRBV5-1 and TRBJ2-5; 8 bases match TRBD2. Trimming at V came to 5 bases and at J to 2 bases, leaving 14 bases not matched to a gene. Germline V gene sequence: CDR1 SGHRS, CDR2 YFSETQ. The CDR3 covers 17 residues. CDR3 sequence: CASSNARLALEQETQYF. CDR3 sequence (DNA): TGCGCCAGCAGTAACGCCCGACTAGCGTTAGAACAAGAGACCCAGTACTTC.

This chain links TRBV30 with TRBJ2-1; D gene uncertain. The CDR3 length is 13 residues. The germline V gene encodes CDR1 GTSNPN and CDR2 SVGIG (reference sequence). The V gene lost 3 bases and the J gene lost 4 bases, with 10 bases spanning the gap. CDR3 nucleotides: TGTGCCTGGAGCGGACCAATTTACAATGAGCAGTTCTTC. This gives the protein CAWSGPIYNEQFF.

The CDR3: CATSRRQVGTEAFF. Written as DNA, the CDR3 is TGTGCCACCAGCAGACGACAGGTGGGCACTGAAGCTTTCTTT. This chain uses TRBV15 with TRBJ1-1; D is perhaps TRBD1 (6 bases). The germline V gene encodes CDR1 LNHNV and CDR2 YYDKDF (reference sequence). This CDR3 has 14 residues. V was trimmed by 2 bases and J by 4 bases, leaving 11 bases between them.

V and J are TRBV18 and TRBJ2-5; 9 bases agree with TRBD2. Germline-derived CDR1 and CDR2 are KGHSH and LQKENI. The ends lost 2 bases at V and 2 bases at J; junction bases unmatched: 6. The CDR3 has 16 amino acids. The chain's CDR3 is CASSPKTSGVQETQYF. CDR3 coding DNA: TGTGCCAGCTCACCAAAGACTAGCGGCGTTCAAGAGACCCAGTACTTC. Full variable domain (missing parts from reference TRBV18 and TRBJ2-5): NAGVMQNPRHLVRRRGQEARLRCSPMKGHSHVYWYRQLPEEGLKFMVYLQKENIIDESGMPKERFSAEFPKEGPSILRIQQVVRGDSAAYFCASSPKTSGVQETQYFGPGTRLLVL.

Concerning this clone: Here the CDR3 omits its conserved ending phenylalanine or tryptophan, so a read error is the likely source. The DNA is left out, because the CDR3 cannot be placed on it with certainty; the CDR3 is given as TCRdb lists it. This chain links TRBV6-5 with TRBJ1-2. The CDR3 is 8 residues long, counting both termini. CDR1 MNHEY and CDR2 SVGAGI come from the germline V gene. The CDR3: CASSYPVG.

The chain recombines TRBV18 with TRBJ1-3; D gene ambiguous. V was clipped by 6 bases and J by 0 bases, with 9 bases between them. CDR3 length: 14 amino acids. Germline values: CDR1 KGHSH, CDR2 LQKENI. CDR3 nucleotide sequence: TGTGCCAGCTCGGTGGAGAGCTCTGGAAACACCATATATTTT. Encoded protein: CASSVESSGNTIYF.

The rearrangement links TRBV5-1 to TRBJ2-1; weak D call: TRBD1 (6 bases). V was pared by 4 bases and J by 5 bases, with 10 bases between. CDR3 size: 13 residues. Germline V gene lookup returns CDR1 SGHRS and CDR2 YFSETQ. CDR3 in amino acids: CASSGGYNNEQFF. The CDR3 bases are TGCGCCAGCAGCGGGGGCTACAACAATGAGCAGTTCTTC.

V is TRBV11-2 and J is TRBJ1-4, with D maybe TRBD1 (6 bases). Per germline, CDR1 SGHAT and CDR2 FQNNGV. This CDR3 region has 14 residues. V lost 5 bases and J lost 7, with 14 bases in between. This chain's CDR3 is CASSQAGGSEKLFF. For the CDR3, the DNA is TGTGCCAGCAGCCAAGCGGGGGGCAGTGAAAAACTGTTTTTT.

This chain joins TRBV2 and TRBJ2-7; 9 nucleotides line up with TRBD1. Per germline, CDR1 SNHLY and CDR2 FYNNEI. The CDR3 covers 15 residues. The trim removed 7 bases at V and 5 bases at J, leaving 12 bases unmatched. CDR3 in DNA: TGTGCCAGCATGGTTCAAGGGACAGGGTCCCACGAGCAGTACTTC. The encoded protein is CASMVQGTGSHEQYF. Complete variable domain (other parts from reference TRBV2 and TRBJ2-7): EPEVTQTPSHQVTQMGQEVILRCVPISNHLYFYWYRQILGQKVEFLVSFYNNEISEKSEIFDDQFSVERPDGSNFTLKIRSTKLEDSAMYFCASMVQGTGSHEQYFGPGTRLTVT.

About this clone itself: A junction end diverges from the germline sequence, so it may reflect a read error. The rearrangement links TRBV2 to TRBJ2-5; D gene unclear. Per germline, CDR1 SNHLY and CDR2 FYNNEI. The CDR3 consists of 14 residues. CDR3 sequence: CTSSELSRQETQYF. The CDR3 bases are TGTACCAGCAGTGAATTGTCTCGCCAAGAGACCCAGTACTTC.

This chain connects TRBV5-1 to TRBJ2-3; TRBD1 matches at 7 bases. The V segment lost 3 bases and the J segment 6 bases; nucleotides outside the gene matches: 7. The germline gives CDR1 SGHRS, CDR2 YFSETQ. The CDR3 consists of 14 residues. The CDR3 coding sequence is TGCGCCAGCAGCTCGACAGGGACGTTGGATACGCAGTATTTT. Translated: CASSSTGTLDTQYF. The full variable domain, in which reference TRBV5-1 and TRBJ2-3 provide the parts outside the CDR3, is KAGVTQTPRYLIKTRGQQVTLSCSPISGHRSVSWYQQTPGQGLQFLFEYFSETQRNKGNFPGRFSGRQFSNSRSEMNVSTLELGDSALYLCASSSTGTLDTQYFGPGTRLTVL.

The chain couples TRBV29-1 to TRBJ1-4, with D possibly TRBD1 on 5 matching bases. Per germline, CDR1 SQVTM and CDR2 ANQGSEA. The CDR3 is 11 amino acids. Trimming took 5 bases from V and 8 from J, leaving 9 bases between them. CDR3 residues: CSVYRDEKLFF. The CDR3 coding sequence is TGCAGCGTTTATAGGGACGAAAAACTGTTTTTT.

Of note for this clone: The same CDR3 can be traced to other DNA sequences in this sample. This rearrangement joins TRBV11-2 to TRBJ2-7, with D uncertain. V lost 1 base, J lost 1 base, and 2 bases lay in between. The germline V gene has CDR1 SGHAT and CDR2 FQNNGV. The CDR3 runs to 12 residues. The CDR3 reads CASSLGSYEQYF. The CDR3 DNA reads as TGTGCCAGCAGCTTAGGTTCCTACGAGCAGTACTTC.

The table lists this clone with a few counts. V and J are TRBV5-6 and TRBJ1-1; D remains unclear. The V gene's germline CDR1 is SGHDT and CDR2 YYEEEE. V lost 4 bases and J lost 3, with 10 bases in between. CDR3 length: 13 amino acids. CDR3 sequence reads: CASSRRMYTEAFF. CDR3 in DNA: TGTGCCAGCAGCCGCCGAATGTACACTGAAGCTTTCTTT.

V and J are TRBV15 and TRBJ2-2; no definite D call. The CDR3 is 16 residues long. V shed 0 bases and J shed 2 bases, with 10 bases lying between them. Per germline, CDR1 LNHNV and CDR2 YYDKDF (reference sequence). CDR3 region: CATSRDRQPNTGELFF. The DNA for the CDR3 is TGTGCCACCAGCAGAGACCGGCAACCCAACACCGGGGAGCTGTTTTTT. Looking up the rest from reference TRBV15 and TRBJ2-2 gives the full variable domain: DAMVIQNPRYQVTQFGKPVTLSCSQTLNHNVMYWYQQKSSQAPKLLFHYYDKDFNNEADTPDNFQSRRPNTSFCFLDIRSPGLGDTAMYLCATSRDRQPNTGELFFGEGSRLTVL.

The chain recombines TRBV12-5 with TRBJ1-5; D is possibly TRBD1 (5 bases). The CDR3 spans 15 residues. V shed 7 bases and J shed 0 bases, with 13 bases lying between them. The germline V gene has CDR1 LGHNT and CDR2 FRNRAP. CDR3 nucleotides: TGTGCTAGTGCTATGGGGGATCATAGCAATCAGCCCCAGCATTTT. Protein: CASAMGDHSNQPQHF.